The 23 T cell receptor beta chains below all came from one sample that was sequenced in a study of CXCR3-negative and CXCR3-positive naive CD8 T cells. The authors prepared UMI-labeled TRB cDNA libraries by 5' RACE. Reanalyzing the 5' RACE reads, TCRdb keeps one entry per CDR3 protein, without DNA. This sample's clone table lists tens of thousands of distinct CDR3 sequences. The sequenced sample consisted of naive CXCR3- CD8+ T cells from blood. Subset meaning: CD45RO-CCR7+CD27+CD95- naive CD8+ T cells lacking CXCR3 (TNR3-). These TCRs come from a human donor in good health. Some clones in this sample may be carry-over from other donors' samples.

Measured by frequency, this clonotype is medium-sized. CDR3 region: CASSYQGAFYEQYF. The chain is built from TRBV19 and TRBJ2-7; the D call from TCRdb, TRBD1, cannot be confirmed without DNA. The length of the CDR3 is 14 residues. Germline V gene sequence: CDR1 LNHDA, CDR2 SQIVND (reference sequence).

The chain employs TRBV7-9 and TRBJ2-3; TCRdb selects TRBD2, and the lack of DNA leaves this call unchecked. CDR1 SEHNR and CDR2 FQNEAQ come from the germline V gene (reference sequence). The CDR3 spans 15 residues. The CDR3 reads CASSPGTSTWDTQYF.

The V call is TRBV12-3 or TRBV12-4, the J call TRBJ1-2. The CDR3 totals 11 residues. The CDR3: CASSMGYGYTF.

The chain couples TRBV6-6 to TRBJ1-4; TCRdb lists TRBD1, though no DNA is available to test this call. Germline loops: CDR1 MNHNY, CDR2 SVGAGI (reference sequence). The CDR3 sequence is 18 residues long. The CDR3: CASSYPFPTGIFNEKLFF.

The chain has TRBV27 and TRBJ2-2; the TCRdb call, TRBD2, lacks DNA for checking. Per germline, CDR1 MNHEY and CDR2 SMNVEV (reference sequence). The CDR3 runs 15 residues. The CDR3 spells CASRPGGDNTGELFF.

The chain is built from TRBV5-1 and TRBJ2-7. Germline V gene data show CDR1 as SGHRS and CDR2 as YFSETQ. The CDR3 loop spans 13 amino acids. CDR3 protein: CASSLDRSYEQYF.

CDR3 residues: CASSRGSGNTIYF. V and J are TRBV5-6 and TRBJ1-3. The germline gives CDR1 SGHDT, CDR2 YYEEEE. The CDR3 is made up of 13 amino acids.

This chain's CDR3 is CASSYSSGWETQYF. The V call is TRBV6-6, the J call TRBJ2-5. The CDR3 contains 14 residues. Germline V CDR1 and CDR2: MNHNY, SVGAGI (reference sequence).

The V call is TRBV5-5, the J call TRBJ2-1; TCRdb picks TRBD2, but there is no DNA to check that call. Germline V gene sequence: CDR1 SGHKS, CDR2 YYEKEE (reference sequence). The CDR3 has 18 amino acids. Here the CDR3 reads CASSSVRAGGLPYNEQFF.

The chain combines TRBV25-1 with TRBJ2-5. Germline loops: CDR1 MGHDK, CDR2 SYGVNS. The CDR3 has 12 residues. The CDR3 is CASSEPRETQYF. Looking up the rest from reference TRBV25-1 and TRBJ2-5 gives the full variable domain: EADIYQTPRYLVIGTGKKITLECSQTMGHDKMYWYQQDPGMELHLIHYSYGVNSTEKGDLSSESTVSRIRTEHFPLTLESARPSHTSQYLCASSEPRETQYFGPGTRLLVL.

The V and J genes are TRBV20-1 and TRBJ2-7; TCRdb selects TRBD1, and the lack of DNA leaves this call unchecked. This CDR3 region has 12 residues. Germline CDR1 reads DFQATT; CDR2 reads SNEGSKA (reference sequence). The CDR3 here is CSAGDIGFEQYF.

The rearrangement links TRBV28 to TRBJ2-1; TCRdb picks TRBD2, but there is no DNA to check that call. This CDR3 is built from 16 residues. Germline CDR1 reads MDHEN; CDR2 reads SYDVKM. This chain's CDR3 is CASSLISGGYNNEQFF.

The CDR3 protein is CASGDPSGTGDNEQFF. The chain recombines TRBV12-5 with TRBJ2-1; with no DNA, the TCRdb D assignment of TRBD1 cannot be verified. The germline V gene encodes CDR1 LGHNT and CDR2 FRNRAP. The CDR3 extends over 16 amino acids.

The chain couples TRBV14 to TRBJ2-6; TCRdb gives TRBD1 as the D gene, but with no DNA this cannot be confirmed. The CDR3 has 19 amino acids. Germline CDR1 and CDR2: SGHDN and FVKESK. Here the CDR3 reads CASSPQEIAVSSGANVLTF.

CDR3 in amino acids: CSARDYPGYEQYF. The rearrangement links TRBV20-1 to TRBJ2-7. Germline values: CDR1 DFQATT, CDR2 SNEGSKA (reference sequence). The CDR3 is 13 amino acids.

The chain recombines TRBV20-1 with TRBJ1-2. The germline V gene has CDR1 DFQATT and CDR2 SNEGSKA (reference sequence). The CDR3 is 15 residues long. This chain's CDR3 is CSARDGGGRNYGYTF.

The rearrangement links TRBV29-1 to TRBJ1-1; TCRdb calls TRBD1, which cannot be checked without DNA. CDR1 is SQVTM and CDR2 is ANQGSEA in the germline V gene. The CDR3 covers 17 residues. CDR3: CSVEDLYFEDRETEAFF. The variable domain in full, with the rest retrieved from reference TRBV29-1 and TRBJ1-1, is SAVISQKPSRDICQRGTSLTIQCQVDSQVTMMFWYRQQPGQSLTLIATANQGSEATYESGFVIDKFPISRPNLTFSTLTVSNMSPEDSSIYLCSVEDLYFEDRETEAFFGQGTRLTVV.

The chain is built from TRBV29-1 and TRBJ2-5; the TCRdb call, TRBD1, lacks DNA for checking. In germline, CDR1 is SQVTM, CDR2 ANQGSEA. This CDR3 region has 13 residues. The CDR3 spells CSATGLTQETQYF.

The J gene is TRBJ2-1, the V gene TRBV20-1; TCRdb's assignment of TRBD1 cannot be checked, as there is no DNA. The germline V gene encodes CDR1 DFQATT and CDR2 SNEGSKA (reference sequence). The CDR3 totals 14 residues. The CDR3: CSARYRGLFDEQFF.

The rearrangement joins TRBV28 to TRBJ2-1. Per the germline V gene, CDR1 is MDHEN and CDR2 is SYDVKM. This CDR3 has 12 amino acids. The CDR3: CASSPSYNEQFF.

The CDR3 loop is CASSQDGVRASQETQYF. The rearrangement uses TRBV14 and TRBJ2-5; TCRdb selects TRBD1, and the lack of DNA leaves this call unchecked. Looked up from germline, CDR1 is SGHDN and CDR2 is FVKESK. This CDR3 region has 17 residues.

The genes are TRBV7-3 and TRBJ1-5; there is no DNA to check the TCRdb D call of TRBD1. The CDR3 sequence is 13 residues long. Germline V gene lookup returns CDR1 SGHTA and CDR2 FQGTGA. The CDR3: CASSLQGNQPQHF.

The chain combines TRBV18 with TRBJ2-6; as DNA is missing, the TRBD1 call by TCRdb cannot be tested. CDR3 length: 16 amino acids. Per the germline V gene, CDR1 is KGHSH and CDR2 is LQKENI. This chain's CDR3 is CASSTGAFSGANVLTF.